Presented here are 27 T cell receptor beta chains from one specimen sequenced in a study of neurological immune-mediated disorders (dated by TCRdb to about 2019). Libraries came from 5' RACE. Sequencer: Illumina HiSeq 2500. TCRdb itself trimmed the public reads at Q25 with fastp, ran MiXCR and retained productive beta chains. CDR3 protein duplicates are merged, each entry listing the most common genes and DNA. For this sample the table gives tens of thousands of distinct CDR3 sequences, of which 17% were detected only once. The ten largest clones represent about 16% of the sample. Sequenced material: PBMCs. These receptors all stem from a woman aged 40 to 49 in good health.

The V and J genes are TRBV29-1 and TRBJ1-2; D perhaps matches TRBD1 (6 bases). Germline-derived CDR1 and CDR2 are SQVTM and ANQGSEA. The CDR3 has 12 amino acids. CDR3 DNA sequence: TGCGTGGGGCAAGGACAGCCCTATGGCTACACCTTC. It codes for CVGQGQPYGYTF.

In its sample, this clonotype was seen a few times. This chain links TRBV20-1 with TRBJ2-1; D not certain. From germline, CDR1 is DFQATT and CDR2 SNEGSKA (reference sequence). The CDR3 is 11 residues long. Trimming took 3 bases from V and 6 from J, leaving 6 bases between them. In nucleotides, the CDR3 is TGCAGTGCTAGCTTGATCAATGAGCAGTTCTTC. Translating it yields CSASLINEQFF.

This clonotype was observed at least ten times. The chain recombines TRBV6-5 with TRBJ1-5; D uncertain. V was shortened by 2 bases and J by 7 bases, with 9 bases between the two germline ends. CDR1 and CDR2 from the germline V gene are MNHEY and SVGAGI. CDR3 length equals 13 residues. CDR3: CASSYGVEQPQHF. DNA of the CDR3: TGTGCCAGCAGTTACGGAGTGGAACAGCCCCAGCATTTT.

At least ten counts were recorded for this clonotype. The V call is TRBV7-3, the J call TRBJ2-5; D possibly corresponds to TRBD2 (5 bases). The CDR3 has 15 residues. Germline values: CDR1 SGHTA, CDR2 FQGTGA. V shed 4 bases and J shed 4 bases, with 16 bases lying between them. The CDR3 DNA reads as TGTGCCAGCAGCTCGGGGTCAAAGTTAGGAGAGACCCAGTACTTC. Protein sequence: CASSSGSKLGETQYF.

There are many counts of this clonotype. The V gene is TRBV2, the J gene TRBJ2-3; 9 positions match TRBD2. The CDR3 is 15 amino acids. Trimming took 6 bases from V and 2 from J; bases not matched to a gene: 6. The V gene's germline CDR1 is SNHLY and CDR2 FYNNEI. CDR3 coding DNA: TGTGCCAGCAGGGGGCTAGCGGGGAACACAGATACGCAGTATTTT. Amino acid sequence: CASRGLAGNTDTQYF.

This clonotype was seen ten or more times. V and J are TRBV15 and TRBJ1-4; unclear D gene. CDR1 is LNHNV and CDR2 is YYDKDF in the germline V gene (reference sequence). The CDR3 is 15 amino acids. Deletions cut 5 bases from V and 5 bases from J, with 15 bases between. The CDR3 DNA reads TGTGCCACCAGCCCTCCAGTCCCAAGAAATGAAAAACTGTTTTTT. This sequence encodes CATSPPVPRNEKLFF. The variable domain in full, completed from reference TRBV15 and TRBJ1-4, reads DAMVIQNPRYQVTQFGKPVTLSCSQTLNHNVMYWYQQKSSQAPKLLFHYYDKDFNNEADTPDNFQSRRPNTSFCFLDIRSPGLGDTAMYLCATSPPVPRNEKLFFGSGTQLSVL.

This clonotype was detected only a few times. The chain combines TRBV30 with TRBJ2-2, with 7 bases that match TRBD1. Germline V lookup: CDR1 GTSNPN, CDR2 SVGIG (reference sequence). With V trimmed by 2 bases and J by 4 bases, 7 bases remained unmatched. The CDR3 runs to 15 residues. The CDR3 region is CAWSTGTVGTGELFF. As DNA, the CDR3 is TGTGCCTGGAGTACGGGGACAGTGGGCACCGGGGAGCTGTTTTTT.

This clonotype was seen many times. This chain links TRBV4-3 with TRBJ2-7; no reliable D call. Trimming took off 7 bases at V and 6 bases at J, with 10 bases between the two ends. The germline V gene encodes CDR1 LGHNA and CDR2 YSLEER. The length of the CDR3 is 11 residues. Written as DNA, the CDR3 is TGCGCCAGCATTCTCTGGTCCGAGCAGTACGTC. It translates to CASILWSEQYV.

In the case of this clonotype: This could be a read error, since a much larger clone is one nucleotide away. Written as DNA, the CDR3 is TGTGCCAGCAGTGACAGACAGTCTCGAGAGACCCAGTACTTC. This gives the protein CASSDRQSRETQYF. This rearrangement joins TRBV6-1 to TRBJ2-5, with D maybe TRBD1 (5 bases). The length of the CDR3 is 14 residues. V was pared by 3 bases and J by 4 bases, with 12 bases between. The V gene's germline CDR1 is MNHNS and CDR2 SASEGT.

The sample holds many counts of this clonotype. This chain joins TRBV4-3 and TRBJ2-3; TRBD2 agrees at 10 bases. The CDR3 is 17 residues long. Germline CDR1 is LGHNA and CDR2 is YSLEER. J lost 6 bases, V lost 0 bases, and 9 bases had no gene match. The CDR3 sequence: CASSQDFRAGGPDTQYF. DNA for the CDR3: TGCGCCAGCAGCCAAGATTTTCGAGCGGGGGGGCCTGATACGCAGTATTTT.

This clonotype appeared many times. The DNA of the CDR3 is TGCGCCAGCAGCTCTGACCTAGAAGGAGATACGCAGTATTTT. Protein: CASSSDLEGDTQYF. The rearrangement uses TRBV5-1 and TRBJ2-3, with no clear D. With 3 bases removed from V and 5 bases from J, the gap between germline ends came to 13 bases. Germline V gene data show CDR1 as SGHRS and CDR2 as YFSETQ. The CDR3 covers 14 residues.

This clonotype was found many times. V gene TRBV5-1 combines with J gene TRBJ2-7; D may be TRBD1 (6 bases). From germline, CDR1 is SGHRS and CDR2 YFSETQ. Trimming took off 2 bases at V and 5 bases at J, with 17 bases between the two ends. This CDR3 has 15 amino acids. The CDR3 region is CASSFRGRGMDEQYV. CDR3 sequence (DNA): TGCGCCAGCAGCTTTAGGGGCAGGGGTATGGACGAGCAGTACGTC.

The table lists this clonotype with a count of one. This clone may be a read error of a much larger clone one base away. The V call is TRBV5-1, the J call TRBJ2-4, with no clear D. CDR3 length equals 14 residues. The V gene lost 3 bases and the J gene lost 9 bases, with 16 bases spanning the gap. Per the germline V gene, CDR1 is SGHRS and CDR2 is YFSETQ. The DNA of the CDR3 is TGCGCCAGCAGCTCTGGCGAAAATCTAGTCATTCAGTACTTC. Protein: CASSSGENLVIQYF. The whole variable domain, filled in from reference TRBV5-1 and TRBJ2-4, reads KAGVTQTPRYLIKTRGQQVTLSCSPISGHRSVSWYQQTPGQGLQFLFEYFSETQRNKGNFPGRFSGRQFSNSRSEMNVSTLELGDSALYLCASSSGENLVIQYFGAGTRLSVL.

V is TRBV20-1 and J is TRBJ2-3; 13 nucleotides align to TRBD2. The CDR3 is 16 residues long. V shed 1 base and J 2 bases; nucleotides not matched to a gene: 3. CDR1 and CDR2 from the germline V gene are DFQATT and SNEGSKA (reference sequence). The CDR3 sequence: CSARGLAGGLTDTQYF. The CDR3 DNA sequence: TGCAGTGCTAGAGGACTAGCGGGGGGCCTCACAGATACGCAGTATTTT.

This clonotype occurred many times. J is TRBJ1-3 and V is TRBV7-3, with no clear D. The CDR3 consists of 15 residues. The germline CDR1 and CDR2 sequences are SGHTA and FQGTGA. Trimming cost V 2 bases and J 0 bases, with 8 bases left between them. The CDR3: CASSLRHHSGNTIYF. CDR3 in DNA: TGTGCCAGCAGCTTACGGCACCACTCTGGAAACACCATATATTTT.

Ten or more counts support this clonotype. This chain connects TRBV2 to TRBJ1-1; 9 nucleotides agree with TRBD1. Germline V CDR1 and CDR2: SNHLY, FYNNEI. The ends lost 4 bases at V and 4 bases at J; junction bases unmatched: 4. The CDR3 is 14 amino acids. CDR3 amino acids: CASSGQGGATEAFF. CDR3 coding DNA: TGTGCCAGCAGTGGACAGGGGGGGGCCACTGAAGCTTTCTTT.

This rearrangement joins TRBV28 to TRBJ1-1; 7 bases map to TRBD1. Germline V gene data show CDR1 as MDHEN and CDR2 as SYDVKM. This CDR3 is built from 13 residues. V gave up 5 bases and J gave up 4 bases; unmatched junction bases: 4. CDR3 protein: CASSTPGGTEAFF. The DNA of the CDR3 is TGTGCCAGCAGTACACCAGGGGGCACTGAAGCTTTCTTT.

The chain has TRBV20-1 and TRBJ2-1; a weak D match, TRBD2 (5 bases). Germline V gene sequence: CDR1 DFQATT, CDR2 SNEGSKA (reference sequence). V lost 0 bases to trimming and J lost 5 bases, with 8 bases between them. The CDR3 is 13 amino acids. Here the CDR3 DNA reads TGCAGTGCTAGAGAGGTTAGCGACAATGAGCAGTTCTTC. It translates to CSAREVSDNEQFF.

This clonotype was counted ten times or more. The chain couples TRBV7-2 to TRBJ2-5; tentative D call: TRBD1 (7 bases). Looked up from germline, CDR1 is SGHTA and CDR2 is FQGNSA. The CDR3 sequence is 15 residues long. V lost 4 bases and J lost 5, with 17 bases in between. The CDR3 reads CASSSQGGEGETQYF. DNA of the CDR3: TGTGCCAGCAGCTCCCAGGGGGGCGAAGGGGAGACCCAGTACTTC. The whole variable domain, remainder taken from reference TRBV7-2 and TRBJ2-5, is GAGVSQSPSNKVTEKGKDVELRCDPISGHTALYWYRQSLGQGLEFLIYFQGNSAPDKSGLPSDRFSAERTGGSVSTLTIQRTQQEDSAVYLCASSSQGGEGETQYFGPGTRLLVL.

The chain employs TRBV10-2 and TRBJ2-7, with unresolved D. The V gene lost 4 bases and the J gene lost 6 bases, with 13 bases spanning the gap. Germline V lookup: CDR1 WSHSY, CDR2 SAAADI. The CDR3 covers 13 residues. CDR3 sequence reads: CASSVSRSSEQYF. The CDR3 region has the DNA TGCGCCAGCAGTGTATCCCGCTCGTCCGAGCAGTACTTC.

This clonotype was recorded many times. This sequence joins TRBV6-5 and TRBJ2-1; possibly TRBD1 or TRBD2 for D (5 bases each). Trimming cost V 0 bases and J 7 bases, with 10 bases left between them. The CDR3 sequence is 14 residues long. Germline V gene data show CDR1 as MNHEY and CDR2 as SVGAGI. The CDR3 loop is CASSYSGTRNEQFF. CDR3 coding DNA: TGTGCCAGCAGTTACTCGGGGACGAGAAATGAGCAGTTCTTC.

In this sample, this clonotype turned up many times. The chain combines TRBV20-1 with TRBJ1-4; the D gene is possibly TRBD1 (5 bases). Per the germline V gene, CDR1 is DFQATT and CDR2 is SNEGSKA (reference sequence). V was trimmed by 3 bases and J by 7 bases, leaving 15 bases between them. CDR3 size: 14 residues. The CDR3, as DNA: TGCAGTGCTAGTGACAGAAACCAGGGTGAAAAACTGTTTTTT. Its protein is CSASDRNQGEKLFF.

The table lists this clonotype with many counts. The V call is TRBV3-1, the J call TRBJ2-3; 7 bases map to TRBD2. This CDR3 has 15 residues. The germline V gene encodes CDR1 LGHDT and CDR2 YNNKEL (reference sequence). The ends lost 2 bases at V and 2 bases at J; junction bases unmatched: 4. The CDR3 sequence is CASSQPGLVTDTQYF. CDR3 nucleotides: TGTGCCAGCAGCCAACCAGGACTAGTCACAGATACGCAGTATTTT.

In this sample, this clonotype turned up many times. CDR3 protein: CASPERGYYEQYF. In nucleotides, the CDR3 is TGTGCCTCCCCCGAACGGGGATACTACGAGCAGTACTTC. The chain carries TRBV24-1 and TRBJ2-7, with a weak D call TRBD2 (5 bases). The CDR3 spans 13 residues. Germline CDR1 KGHDR, CDR2 SFDVKD. V was trimmed by 12 bases and J by 3 bases, leaving 17 bases between them.

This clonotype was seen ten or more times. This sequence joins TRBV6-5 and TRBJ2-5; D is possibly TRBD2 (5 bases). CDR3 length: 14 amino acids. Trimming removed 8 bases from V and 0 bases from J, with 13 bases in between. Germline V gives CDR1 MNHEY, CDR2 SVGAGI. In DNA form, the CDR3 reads TGTGCCAGCGGGAGACGTCAAGACCAAGAGACCCAGTACTTC. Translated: CASGRRQDQETQYF.

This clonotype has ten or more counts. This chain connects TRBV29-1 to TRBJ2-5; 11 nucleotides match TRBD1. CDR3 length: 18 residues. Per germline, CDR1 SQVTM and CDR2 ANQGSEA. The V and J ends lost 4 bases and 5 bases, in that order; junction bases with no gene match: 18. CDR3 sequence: CSVARRGLGQGADETQYF. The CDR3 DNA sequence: TGCAGCGTTGCCCGGAGGGGGCTCGGACAGGGGGCGGATGAGACCCAGTACTTC.

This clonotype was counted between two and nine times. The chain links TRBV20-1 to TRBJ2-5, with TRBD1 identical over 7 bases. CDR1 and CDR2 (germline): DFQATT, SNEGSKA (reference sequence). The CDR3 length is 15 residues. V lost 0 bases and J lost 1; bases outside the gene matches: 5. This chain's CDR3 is CSARDRTGAQETQYF. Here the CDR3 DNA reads TGCAGTGCTAGAGATCGAACAGGGGCCCAAGAGACCCAGTACTTC.